Below are 20 T cell receptor beta chains sequenced from a single sample in a study of T cell repertoires in cytomegalovirus infection. A single record per CDR3 protein comes from TCRdb applying MiXCR to the reads. The sample includes about half a million distinct CDR3 sequences, roughly a third of them seen just once. These receptors' antigens are unknown. Sequences were derived from cultured PBMCs, sampled from culture after CMV antigen stimulation. The receptors were sampled from a human donor in good health (CMV status not recorded). Some clones in this sample may be carry-over from other donors' samples.

This sequence joins TRBV27 and TRBJ2-1; D might be TRBD2 (5 bases). The CDR3 is 14 residues long. V was cut by 8 bases and J by 7 bases, with 18 bases left in between. CDR1 MNHEY and CDR2 SMNVEV come from the germline V gene (reference sequence). CDR3: CASWSGFWFNEQFF. CDR3 sequence (DNA): TGTGCCAGCTGGTCGGGATTTTGGTTTAATGAGCAGTTCTTC.

The V gene is TRBV6-2 or TRBV6-3, the J gene TRBJ1-4; D not resolved. The CDR3 spans 14 residues. Germline values: CDR1 MNHEY, CDR2 SVGEGT. Deletions cut 6 bases from V and 8 bases from J, with 16 bases between. CDR3 loop: CASSYGRGLEKLFF. The CDR3 DNA sequence: TGTGCCAGCAGCTACGGTCGCGGGCTCGAAAAACTGTTTTTT.

This chain links TRBV27 with TRBJ2-3; 7 positions match TRBD2. Germline V gene sequence: CDR1 MNHEY, CDR2 SMNVEV (reference sequence). V lost 1 base to trimming and J lost 0 bases; unmatched junction nucleotides: 4. The CDR3 contains 16 residues. In DNA, the CDR3 is TGTGCCAGCAGTTTATTACGAGCGGGGAGCACAGATACGCAGTATTTT. Its protein is CASSLLRAGSTDTQYF.

This chain joins TRBV7-2 and TRBJ2-3; TRBD1 aligns across 7 bases. The J segment lost 2 bases and the V segment lost 3 bases, leaving 8 bases of the junction unmatched. Germline CDR1 reads SGHTA; CDR2 reads FQGNSA. The CDR3 contains 16 residues. The CDR3 nucleotides are TGTGCCAGCAGCTTTTTGACAGGGCATATCACAGATACGCAGTATTTT. It translates to CASSFLTGHITDTQYF.

The chain links TRBV7-8 to TRBJ2-3; D may be TRBD1 or TRBD2 (6 bases each). There are 20 residues in the CDR3. V dropped 8 bases and J dropped 0 bases, with 30 bases sitting between them. Germline-derived CDR1 and CDR2 are SGHVS and FQNEAQ. CDR3 sequence (DNA): TGTGCCAGCTGCCGCCCAAGGACCGCTAGGAGGGGGGCTAGCACAGATACGCAGTATTTT. The encoded protein is CASCRPRTARRGASTDTQYF.

This clonotype was found a few times. The CDR3 DNA sequence: TGTGCCAGCAGTTATCGGGCTAGCGGCTACACTGGGGCCAACGTCCTGACTTTC. Its translation: CASSYRASGYTGANVLTF. This chain uses TRBV6-5 with TRBJ2-6; 7 bases map to TRBD2. CDR3 length: 18 amino acids. Germline V gene lookup returns CDR1 MNHEY and CDR2 SVGAGI. V lost 3 bases, J lost 2 bases, and 10 bases stayed unmatched.

The chain recombines TRBV30 with TRBJ1-1; D gene unclear. Germline V gene sequence: CDR1 GTSNPN, CDR2 SVGIG (reference sequence). V was trimmed by 3 bases and J by 5 bases, leaving 13 bases between them. The CDR3 runs 13 residues. The DNA of the CDR3 is TGTGCCTGGAGGACCTTCGGGGATACTGAAGCTTTCTTT. Its protein product is CAWRTFGDTEAFF. The full variable domain, in which reference TRBV30 and TRBJ1-1 provide the parts outside the CDR3, is SQTIHQWPATLVQPVGSPLSLECTVEGTSNPNLYWYRQAAGRGLQLLFYSVGIGQISSEVPQNLSASRPQDRQFILSSKKLLLSDSGFYLCAWRTFGDTEAFFGQGTRLTVV.

The chain carries TRBV7-2 and TRBJ2-1; TRBD2 matches 12 bases. This CDR3 has 14 amino acids. Trimming took 5 bases from V and 9 from J; bases not matched to a gene: 5. The germline V gene has CDR1 SGHTA and CDR2 FQGNSA. The CDR3 sequence is CASSLRTSGAEQFF. CDR3 DNA sequence: TGTGCCAGCAGCCTCCGGACTAGCGGGGCTGAGCAGTTCTTC.

This clonotype was seen only a few times. V usage is TRBV7-9 and J usage is TRBJ1-2, with 8 nucleotides matching TRBD1. The CDR3 spans 14 residues. CDR1 and CDR2 from the germline V gene are SEHNR and FQNEAQ (reference sequence). V trimming: 4 bases; J trimming: 8 bases; junction bases outside the gene matches: 9. CDR3 in DNA: TGTGCCAGCAGCTACCTGGACAGGGCTGGCGGCTACACCTTC. It translates to CASSYLDRAGGYTF.

This clonotype was detected ten times or more. The chain employs TRBV6-2 or TRBV6-3 and TRBJ1-5; D ambiguous. The CDR3 runs 14 residues. The V gene's germline CDR1 is MNHEY and CDR2 SVGEGT. The V gene lost 2 bases and the J gene lost 6 bases, with 11 bases spanning the gap. As DNA, the CDR3 is TGTGCCAGCAGTTACGGTGACACAGTTCAGCCCCAGCATTTT. Translation: CASSYGDTVQPQHF.

The chain is built from TRBV19 and TRBJ2-3, with D possibly TRBD1 on 6 matching bases. The germline CDR1 and CDR2 sequences are LNHDA and SQIVND (reference sequence). The germline V and J ends were trimmed by 3 bases and 1 base, with 8 bases remaining between them. This CDR3 region has 14 residues. The CDR3 DNA follows: TGTGCCAGTAGTATGGGGGCAGGCACAGATACGCAGTATTTT. Translated: CASSMGAGTDTQYF. Full variable domain (outside the CDR3, taken from reference TRBV19 and TRBJ2-3): DGGITQSPKYLFRKEGQNVTLSCEQNLNHDAMYWYRQDPGQGLRLIYYSQIVNDFQKGDIAEGYSVSREKKESFPLTVTSAQKNPTAFYLCASSMGAGTDTQYFGPGTRLTVL.

The chain combines TRBV12-3 or TRBV12-4 with TRBJ1-4, with TRBD1 matching 9 bases. Unmatched junction bases numbered 8, after V lost 5 bases and J lost 7 bases. The CDR3 length is 15 residues. CDR3 coding DNA: TGTGCCAGCAGTGCGGACAGGGGACGCGGTGAAAAACTGTTTTTT. Encoded protein: CASSADRGRGEKLFF.

Here the CDR3 reads CASSSERTRPETQYF. DNA of the CDR3: TGTGCCAGCAGTTCAGAACGTACAAGACCTGAGACCCAGTACTTC. The chain joins TRBV3-1 to TRBJ2-5; D gene uncertain. The CDR3 is made up of 15 amino acids. The germline V gene encodes CDR1 LGHDT and CDR2 YNNKEL (reference sequence). The germline V and J ends were trimmed by 6 bases and 5 bases, with 19 bases remaining between them.

The rearrangement links TRBV7-2 to TRBJ2-1, with 7 bases that match TRBD2. V trimming: 6 bases; J trimming: 6 bases; junction bases outside the gene matches: 14. This CDR3 region has 16 residues. Germline CDR1 reads SGHTA; CDR2 reads FQGNSA. The CDR3 sequence: CASRLGGSGLSNEQFF. In nucleotides, the CDR3 is TGTGCCAGCAGACTGGGAGGGAGCGGGTTGAGCAATGAGCAGTTCTTC.

This chain uses TRBV4-3 with TRBJ2-1; tentatively, D is TRBD2 (6 bases). The germline V gene has CDR1 LGHNA and CDR2 YSLEER. Trimming cost V 0 bases and J 4 bases, with 13 bases left between them. The CDR3 is made up of 16 amino acids. The CDR3 region has the DNA TGCGCCAGCAGCCAAGAGGGGACTTCACGTTACAATGAGCAGTTCTTC. Translated: CASSQEGTSRYNEQFF.

The chain couples TRBV10-3 to TRBJ2-7, with unresolved D. The CDR3 totals 13 residues. The ends were cut back, 0 bases at V and 6 bases at J, with 9 bases in the middle. The V gene's germline CDR1 is ENHRY and CDR2 SYGVKD. This CDR3 reads CAISESKWAEQYV. CDR3 sequence (DNA): TGTGCCATCAGTGAGTCGAAGTGGGCCGAGCAGTACGTC.

This clonotype was recorded a few times. This sequence joins TRBV7-8 and TRBJ2-7, with a weak D call TRBD1 (6 bases). V gave up 5 bases and J gave up 3 bases, with 11 bases separating them. From germline, CDR1 is SGHVS and CDR2 FQNEAQ. The CDR3 contains 13 residues. The CDR3 DNA sequence: TGTGCCAGCAGCCAGGGGCAGCTCTACGAGCAGTACTTC. This translates into CASSQGQLYEQYF.

This clonotype was seen only a few times. The chain has TRBV5-4 and TRBJ2-3, with 7 bases lining up with TRBD2. Germline loops: CDR1 SGHNT, CDR2 YYREEE (reference sequence). The CDR3 extends over 15 amino acids. With 7 bases clipped from V and 2 bases from J, the junction kept 10 bases outside the gene matches. CDR3 region: CASLERGKLTDTQYF. The CDR3 DNA follows: TGTGCCAGCCTTGAGCGGGGTAAACTCACAGATACGCAGTATTTT.

The chain uses TRBV7-8 and TRBJ2-7, with a possible D match to TRBD1 (6 bases). The CDR3 is made up of 13 amino acids. Germline CDR1 reads SGHVS; CDR2 reads FQNEAQ. V was clipped by 6 bases and J by 9 bases, with 18 bases between them. CDR3 sequence: CASSPGHTVGQYF. The CDR3 DNA follows: TGTGCCAGCAGTCCGGGACACACCGTGGGGCAGTACTTC.

On this clonotype: No conserved phenylalanine or tryptophan ends this CDR3, so it is likely a read error. The chain links TRBV11-2 to TRBJ2-7; TRBD2 is a possible D gene (5 bases). Trimming left V 6 bases short and J 3 bases short, with 12 bases between. Germline V CDR1 and CDR2: SGHAT, FQNNGV. The length of the CDR3 is 13 residues. For the CDR3, the DNA is TGTGCCAGCAGAAGAGCGGAGGACTACGAGCAGTACTAC. Protein product: CASRRAEDYEQYY.